Given below is one T cell receptor beta chain in context. Being one base from a much bigger clone, this may be a read error. Germline-derived CDR1 and CDR2 are SGHTA and FQGNSA. This CDR3 is 13 amino acids long. TCRdb fed the 5' RACE reads into MiXCR, producing one record per CDR3 protein. The sample consists of approximately 50,000 distinct CDR3 sequences, more than 7% of them appearing once. This record belongs to a study of neurological immune-mediated disorders. Noted time point: longitudinal time-point 3. The sample was PBMCs. The sequence was obtained from a woman aged 40 to 55 in good health. The J gene is TRBJ2-5, the V gene TRBV7-2; either TRBD1 or TRBD2 may fit D (5 bases each). The CDR3 sequence is CANSLGTGPTQYF. The CDR3, as DNA: TGTGCCAACAGCTTAGGTACGGGACCCACCCAGTACTTC.